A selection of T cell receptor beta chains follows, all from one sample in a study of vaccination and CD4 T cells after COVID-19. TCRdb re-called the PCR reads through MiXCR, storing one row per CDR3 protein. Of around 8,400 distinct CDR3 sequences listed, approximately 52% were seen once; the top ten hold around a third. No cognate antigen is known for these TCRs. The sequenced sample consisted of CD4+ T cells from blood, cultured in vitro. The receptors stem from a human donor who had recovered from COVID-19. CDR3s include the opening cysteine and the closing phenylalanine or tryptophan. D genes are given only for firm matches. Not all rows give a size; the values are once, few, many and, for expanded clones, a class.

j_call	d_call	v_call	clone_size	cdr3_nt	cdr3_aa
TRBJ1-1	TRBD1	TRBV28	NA	TGTGCCAGCTTGCCAGGGGGCGCCACTGAAGCTTTCTTT	CASLPGGATEAFF
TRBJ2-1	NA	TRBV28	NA	TGTGCCAGCAGCCTTATGGTGCACTACAATGAGCAGTTCTTC	CASSLMVHYNEQFF
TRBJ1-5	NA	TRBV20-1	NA	TGCAGTGCTAAAACCCCAGGGTCCCCCGGGGGTCAGCCCCAGCATTTT	CSAKTPGSPGGQPQHF
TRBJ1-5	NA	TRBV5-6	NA	TGTGCCAGCAGCTTCTCAGGCGATCAGCCCCAGCATTTT	CASSFSGDQPQHF
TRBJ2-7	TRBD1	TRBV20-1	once	TGCAGTGCCCAGCTCGGACAGGGAAAAAACGAGCAGTACTTC	CSAQLGQGKNEQYF
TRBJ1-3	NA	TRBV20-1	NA	TGCAGTGCTAGCCCGACACAGGTCGCTGGAAACACCATATATTTT	CSASPTQVAGNTIYF
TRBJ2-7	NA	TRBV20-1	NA	TGCAGTGCTAGAGACCTTCGACAGACAGCCTACGAGCAGTACTTC	CSARDLRQTAYEQYF
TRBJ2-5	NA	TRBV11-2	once	TGTGCCAGCAGCTTAGGACTCCGGGGGGAGACCCAGTACTTC	CASSLGLRGETQYF
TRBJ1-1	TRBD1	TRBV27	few	TGTGCCAGCAGCTCTCTTGGGAGGGGGCGCGGGAACACTGAAGCTTTCTTT	CASSSLGRGRGNTEAFF
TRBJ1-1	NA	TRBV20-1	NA	TGCAGTGCTAGGGTCCAAATACCAGAGAAGGACACTGAAGCTTTCTTT	CSARVQIPEKDTEAFF
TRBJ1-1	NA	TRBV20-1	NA	TGCAGTGCTCCCCCCGCGGGAACGAGCACTGAAGCTTTCTTT	CSAPPAGTSTEAFF
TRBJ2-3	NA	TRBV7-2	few	TGTGCCAGCAGCTTACGCGGACCAGGCACAGATACGCAGTATTTT	CASSLRGPGTDTQYF
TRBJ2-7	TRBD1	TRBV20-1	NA	TGCAGTGCCCTCCGTGGGTCCGGGACAGTCTCCTACGAGCAGTACTTC	CSALRGSGTVSYEQYF
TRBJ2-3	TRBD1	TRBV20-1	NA	TGCAGTGCTAGTCAACCCAGGGGGAACACAGATACGCAGTATTTT	CSASQPRGNTDTQYF
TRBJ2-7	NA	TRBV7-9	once	TGTGCCAGCAGCTCCACTGTGGCGGGTACCTACGAGCAGTACTTC	CASSSTVAGTYEQYF
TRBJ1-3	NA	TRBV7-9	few	TGTGCCAGCAGCTACCCTGAGGGCCCTGGAAACACCATATATTTT	CASSYPEGPGNTIYF
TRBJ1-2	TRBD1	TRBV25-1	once	TGTGCCAGCAGTGGACAGGGAATCCTTTCGAGTGGCTACACCTTC	CASSGQGILSSGYTF
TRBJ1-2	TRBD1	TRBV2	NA	TGTGCCAGCAGTATGGGACAGGGGGCAGGGGGCTACACCTTC	CASSMGQGAGGYTF
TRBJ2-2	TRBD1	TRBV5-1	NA	TGCGCCAGCAGCTTGGTGACAGGGGCAAACACCGGGGAGCTGTTTTTT	CASSLVTGANTGELFF
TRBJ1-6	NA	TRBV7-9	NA	TGTGCCAGCAGCCCAGGGGAATCCTATAATTCACCCCTCCACTTT	CASSPGESYNSPLHF
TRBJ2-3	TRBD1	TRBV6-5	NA	TGTGCCAGCAGTTACGGACAGGGGAGACTCACAGATACGCAGTATTTT	CASSYGQGRLTDTQYF
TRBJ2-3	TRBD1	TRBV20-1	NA	TGCAGTGCTAGGTCGGGACAGGGGATGCATACGCAGTATTTT	CSARSGQGMHTQYF
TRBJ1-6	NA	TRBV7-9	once	TGTGCCAGCAGCTTAGGACTCCCTCAAGGTTCACCCCTCCACTTT	CASSLGLPQGSPLHF
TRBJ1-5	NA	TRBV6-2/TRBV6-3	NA	TGTGCCAGCAGTACAAGGACAGTGGGAAGCAATCAGCCCCAGCATTTT	CASSTRTVGSNQPQHF
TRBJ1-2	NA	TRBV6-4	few	TGTGCCAGCAGTGACGGGGCAGGGGATCGGTATGGCTACACCTTC	CASSDGAGDRYGYTF
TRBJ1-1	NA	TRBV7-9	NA	TGTGCCAGCAGGGAGGGGAGGATGGGGAACACTGAAGCTTTCTTT	CASREGRMGNTEAFF
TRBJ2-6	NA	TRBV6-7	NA	TGTGCCAGCGGGGTGGTTGAGGGGTGGGGGGTCAACGTCCTGACTTTC	CASGVVEGWGVNVLTF
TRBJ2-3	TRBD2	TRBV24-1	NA	TGTGCCACCAGTGCCAGCGGGGGCGTCGCAGATACGCAGTATTTT	CATSASGGVADTQYF
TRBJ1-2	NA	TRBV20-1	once	TGCAGTGCTAGAGATCGCAAGGGTCTGGGGGGCTACACCTTC	CSARDRKGLGGYTF
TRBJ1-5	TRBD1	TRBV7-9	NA	TGTGCCAGCAGCGCCGGGACAGTCCTTAGCAATCAGCCCCAGCATTTT	CASSAGTVLSNQPQHF
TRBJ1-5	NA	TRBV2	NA	TGTGCCAGCAAGAACAGTCGGACAAAGGTATTAAATCAGCCCCAGCATTTT	CASKNSRTKVLNQPQHF
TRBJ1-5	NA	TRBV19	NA	TGTGCCAGTAGTATAGAGGGGCAAGGCAATCAGCCCCAGCATTTT	CASSIEGQGNQPQHF
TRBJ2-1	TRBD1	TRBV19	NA	TGTGCCAGTAGTATCGAGGGGGCCCGTTACAATGAGCAGTTCTTC	CASSIEGARYNEQFF
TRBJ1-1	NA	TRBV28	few	TGTGCCAGCAGTTTTAGGGCAGTTGTGATGAAAACTGAAGCTTTCTTT	CASSFRAVVMKTEAFF
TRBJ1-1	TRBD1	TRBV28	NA	TGTGCCAGCAATAGCGGGACAGGGTCGTACACTGAAGCTTTCTTT	CASNSGTGSYTEAFF